The T cell receptor beta chain under discussion was sequenced for a study of blood T cell repertoires in COVID-19. As for the study in general: COVID-19 samples from acute and convalescent phases originated in the United States, Italy and Spain. Sources were T cells, B-cell-depleted T cells, or PBMCs; the material itself was cDNA or gDNA.

The germline V gene encodes CDR1 LNHDA and CDR2 SQIVND (reference sequence). V was pared by 6 bases and J by 3 bases, with 13 bases between. This CDR3 spans 14 amino acids. In the study's own analysis: Reference gene primer amplification gave estimated nucleated cell counts. Method: immunoSEQ multiplex PCR; TCRdb's copy keeps in-frame clones and lacks some. V and J calls and clone size are those listed in that table; D and trimming were worked out from the DNA. The data show 55,000 to 75,000 clones, around 92% seen once. The chain is built from TRBV19 and TRBJ2-3, with D maybe TRBD2 (6 bases). The receptor's source is a man aged 60 to 75 with acute or convalescent COVID-19. The sequenced sample was peripheral blood. CDR3 in DNA: TGTGCCAGTAGCTGGGGACTGGGGACAGATACGCAGTATTTT. Translating gives CASSWGLGTDTQYF.